What follows are 32 T cell receptor beta chains derived from one specimen sequenced in a study of blood T cells in healthy people across ages. With a J-beta primer mix and a sample-barcoded 5' primer, a second PCR ran about 6 to 11 cycles. Via MiXCR, TCRdb re-called the 5' RACE reads, giving one row per CDR3 protein. The sample records around 940,000 distinct CDR3 sequences, just over 50% being singletons. Material for sequencing was blood. All receptors come from a woman aged 55-70 years in good health.

The V call is TRBV28, the J call TRBJ1-4, with D possibly being TRBD1 (5 bases). CDR1 is MDHEN, CDR2 SYDVKM, per germline. The V end was cut by 6 bases, the J end by 5 bases, with 16 bases between. The CDR3 is 15 residues long. In nucleotides, the CDR3 is TGTGCCAGCAGGCTTACAGGACGGCTAAATGAAAAACTGTTTTTT. This codes for CASRLTGRLNEKLFF.

This chain uses TRBV27 with TRBJ1-5, with 8 nucleotides matching TRBD1. Unmatched junction bases numbered 10, after V lost 6 bases and J lost 6 bases. Germline V gene sequence: CDR1 MNHEY, CDR2 SMNVEV (reference sequence). The CDR3 has 15 residues. The CDR3 reads CASRLTQGGSQPQHF. DNA of the CDR3: TGTGCCAGCAGACTGACACAGGGGGGTTCTCAGCCCCAGCATTTT.

This sequence joins TRBV5-1 and TRBJ1-4; tentative D call: TRBD1 (6 bases). Germline V gives CDR1 SGHRS, CDR2 YFSETQ. This CDR3 is 14 amino acids long. V gave up 2 bases and J gave up 4 bases, with 9 bases separating them. The DNA of the CDR3 is TGCGCCAGCAGCTTACAGGGCTATAATGAAAAACTGTTTTTT. Translating gives CASSLQGYNEKLFF.

This chain links TRBV12-3 or TRBV12-4 with TRBJ1-2; 8 nucleotides match TRBD1. With 2 bases clipped from V and 3 bases from J, the junction kept 8 bases outside the gene matches. CDR3 length: 16 residues. The CDR3 loop reads CASSLILDRVHYGYTF. Here the CDR3 DNA reads TGTGCCAGCAGTTTAATCCTGGACAGGGTCCACTATGGCTACACCTTC.

In this sample, this clonotype turned up a few times. J is TRBJ2-3 and V is TRBV5-1, with 8 bases identical to TRBD1. Germline V gene lookup returns CDR1 SGHRS and CDR2 YFSETQ. V was clipped by 4 bases and J by 2 bases; unmatched bases: 9. This CDR3 region has 16 residues. The DNA of the CDR3 is TGCGCCAGCAGCCCGCCGGGGACAGGACTCACAGATACGCAGTATTTT. Protein sequence: CASSPPGTGLTDTQYF.

The genes are TRBV20-1 and TRBJ2-7; 7 bases are a match to TRBD2. CDR1 is DFQATT and CDR2 is SNEGSKA in the germline V gene (reference sequence). The V segment lost 4 bases and the J segment 1 base; nucleotides outside the gene matches: 1. The CDR3 has 12 amino acids. This chain's CDR3 is CSANGGSYEQYF. The CDR3 DNA reads as TGCAGTGCTAACGGGGGGTCCTACGAGCAGTACTTC.

This clonotype was detected only a few times. V usage is TRBV25-1 and J usage is TRBJ2-6; 8 bases are a match to TRBD1. The CDR3 has 16 amino acids. From germline, CDR1 is MGHDK and CDR2 SYGVNS. V lost 3 bases, J lost 1 base, and 2 bases stayed unmatched. This CDR3 reads CASSDHRGSGANVLTF. The CDR3 nucleotides read TGTGCCAGCAGTGACCACAGGGGGTCTGGGGCCAACGTCCTGACTTTC. The full variable domain, with the rest looked up from reference TRBV25-1 and TRBJ2-6, is EADIYQTPRYLVIGTGKKITLECSQTMGHDKMYWYQQDPGMELHLIHYSYGVNSTEKGDLSSESTVSRIRTEHFPLTLESARPSHTSQYLCASSDHRGSGANVLTFGAGSRLTVL.

This clonotype was recorded once. J is TRBJ2-7 and V is TRBV18, with D possibly called TRBD1 or TRBD2 (6 bases each). The V and J ends lost 8 bases and 3 bases respectively, with 14 bases between them. The CDR3 loop spans 13 amino acids. Germline lookup yields CDR1 KGHSH and CDR2 LQKENI. CDR3 sequence (DNA): TGTGCCAGCCAACAGGGAGGAGGCTACGAGCAGTACTTC. Encoded protein: CASQQGGGYEQYF.

The genes are TRBV5-8 and TRBJ2-1; D is perhaps TRBD2 (5 bases). CDR3 length: 12 residues. Germline CDR1 SGHTS, CDR2 YDEGEE. Trimming removed 2 bases from V and 15 bases from J, with 15 bases in between. DNA for the CDR3: TGTGCCAGCAGCTTTGGACTGGGCGGTTGGTTCTTC. Amino acid sequence: CASSFGLGGWFF.

This clonotype was detected once. CDR3 DNA sequence: TGTGCCAGCAGCTTGGCCCGACAGAGACTTTACGAGCAGTACTTC. Translating gives CASSLARQRLYEQYF. The genes are TRBV5-5 and TRBJ2-5; D possibly corresponds to TRBD1 (5 bases). The end of the DNA fits TRBJ2-7 better, so the J call may be wrong. Looked up from germline, CDR1 is SGHKS and CDR2 is YYEKEE (reference sequence). The CDR3 contains 15 residues.

In DNA form, the CDR3 reads TGTGCCAGCAGCCGCGCTCAGGGTCTCCACACTGAAGCTTTCTTT. Translating gives CASSRAQGLHTEAFF. The rearrangement links TRBV5-6 to TRBJ1-1, with a weak D call TRBD1 (5 bases). V dropped 4 bases and J dropped 3 bases, with 16 bases sitting between them. The CDR3 length is 15 residues. Germline V lookup: CDR1 SGHDT, CDR2 YYEEEE. Drawing the rest from reference TRBV5-6 and TRBJ1-1, the complete variable domain is DAGVTQSPTHLIKTRGQQVTLRCSPKSGHDTVSWYQQALGQGPQFIFQYYEEEERQRGNFPDRFSGHQFPNYSSELNVNALLLGDSALYLCASSRAQGLHTEAFFGQGTRLTVV.

The chain combines TRBV20-1 with TRBJ2-6; D gene uncertain. V was clipped by 3 bases and J by 0 bases, with 12 bases between them. There are 16 residues in the CDR3. In germline, CDR1 is DFQATT, CDR2 SNEGSKA (reference sequence). The CDR3, as DNA: TGCAGTGCTAGCCCCAGTCGGACCTCTGGGGCCAACGTCCTGACTTTC. Its protein is CSASPSRTSGANVLTF.

This clonotype was found a few times. The gene calls are TRBV12-3 or TRBV12-4 and TRBJ2-5; 8 bases are a match to TRBD1. The tail of the sequence fits TRBJ2-7 better, so the J call may be wrong. The CDR3 is made up of 13 amino acids. CDR3 sequence reads: CASSFDRGGEQYF. The CDR3 bases are TGTGCCAGCAGTTTTGACAGGGGAGGCGAGCAGTACTTC.

There are a few counts of this clonotype. The chain recombines TRBV6-5 with TRBJ2-7, with no clear D. The V gene's germline CDR1 is MNHEY and CDR2 SVGAGI. V shed 6 bases and J shed 1 base, with 16 bases lying between them. This CDR3 region has 15 residues. CDR3 sequence: CASSLSYPLSYEQYF. CDR3 DNA: TGTGCCAGCAGCCTCAGTTACCCCCTTTCCTACGAGCAGTACTTC.

This clonotype was counted between two and nine times. The rearrangement uses TRBV28 and TRBJ2-7; tentatively, D is TRBD1 (6 bases). Trimming removed 3 bases from V and 4 bases from J, with 22 bases in between. Germline V gene sequence: CDR1 MDHEN, CDR2 SYDVKM. The CDR3 has 17 amino acids. The CDR3, as DNA: TGTGCCAGCAGTTTCTCCCTCGGGGCAGGACAGAGATACGAGCAGTACTTC. This gives the protein CASSFSLGAGQRYEQYF.

The rearrangement uses TRBV5-1 and TRBJ1-1; no clear D. This CDR3 region has 13 residues. V dropped 1 base and J dropped 2 bases, with 6 bases sitting between them. In germline, CDR1 is SGHRS, CDR2 YFSETQ. For the CDR3, the DNA is TGCGCCAGCAGCTTGATACCCAACACTGAAGCTTTCTTT. This encodes CASSLIPNTEAFF.

The V and J genes are TRBV3-1 and TRBJ1-2; weak D call: TRBD1 (6 bases). Trimming removed 2 bases from V and 8 bases from J, with 15 bases in between. CDR1 and CDR2 (germline): LGHDT, YNNKEL (reference sequence). The CDR3 has 14 residues. For the CDR3, the DNA is TGTGCCAGCAGCCAACTCTCCGGGGGCGGAGGCTACACCTTC. This sequence encodes CASSQLSGGGGYTF.

This clonotype occurred a few times. The chain employs TRBV7-2 and TRBJ2-3, with TRBD1 identical over 9 bases. The CDR3 has 12 residues. Germline CDR1 SGHTA, CDR2 FQGNSA. The junction had 4 bases not matched to a gene; V was cut back by 5 bases and J by 10 bases. For the CDR3, the DNA is TGTGCCAGCAGCCGGCGGACAGGGGCGCAGTATTTT. Protein product: CASSRRTGAQYF. Full variable domain (rest looked up from reference TRBV7-2 and TRBJ2-3): GAGVSQSPSNKVTEKGKDVELRCDPISGHTALYWYRQSLGQGLEFLIYFQGNSAPDKSGLPSDRFSAERTGGSVSTLTIQRTQQEDSAVYLCASSRRTGAQYFGPGTRLTVL.

This chain connects TRBV20-1 to TRBJ1-6; D unresolved. The CDR3 runs to 14 residues. V was clipped by 6 bases and J by 7 bases, with 16 bases between them. Germline CDR1 reads DFQATT; CDR2 reads SNEGSKA (reference sequence). CDR3 DNA sequence: TGCAGTGCCGCCGTGGCTACCCTAAATTCACCCCTCCACTTT. It yields the protein CSAAVATLNSPLHF.

The chain couples TRBV5-1 to TRBJ2-7; D possibly corresponds to TRBD1 (7 bases). The V gene's germline CDR1 is SGHRS and CDR2 YFSETQ. The germline V and J ends were trimmed by 4 bases and 5 bases, with 13 bases remaining between them. The CDR3 length is 13 residues. CDR3: CASSAGQIDEQYF. The CDR3 DNA is TGCGCCAGCAGCGCGGGACAGATCGACGAGCAGTACTTC. The entire variable domain, with the rest obtained from reference TRBV5-1 and TRBJ2-7, is as follows: KAGVTQTPRYLIKTRGQQVTLSCSPISGHRSVSWYQQTPGQGLQFLFEYFSETQRNKGNFPGRFSGRQFSNSRSEMNVSTLELGDSALYLCASSAGQIDEQYFGPGTRLTVT.

J is TRBJ1-1 and V is TRBV12-3 or TRBV12-4, with a possible D match to TRBD1 (6 bases). The CDR3 runs 15 residues. Trimming removed 4 bases at V and 5 bases at J, with 17 bases between. The CDR3 region has the DNA TGTGCCAGCAGTTCGAACAGGGAAATGTTAACTGAAGCTTTCTTT. It codes for CASSSNREMLTEAFF.

The chain joins TRBV20-1 to TRBJ1-1, with 7 bases matching TRBD1. Trimming at V came to 0 bases and at J to 0 bases, leaving 4 bases not matched to a gene. Germline V gives CDR1 DFQATT, CDR2 SNEGSKA (reference sequence). The CDR3 is 15 residues long. CDR3: CSARDQGVMNTEAFF. In DNA form, the CDR3 reads TGCAGTGCTAGAGATCAGGGGGTGATGAACACTGAAGCTTTCTTT.

This clonotype was counted a single time. The V gene is TRBV5-6, the J gene TRBJ2-4; 7 bases align to TRBD2. The J call may be faulty, since TRBJ2-7 better matches the DNA end. Looked up from germline, CDR1 is SGHDT and CDR2 is YYEEEE. This CDR3 spans 13 amino acids. In DNA form, the CDR3 reads TGTGCCAGCAGAGCGGCTAGCGGCTACGAGCAGTACTTC. It is translated as CASRAASGYEQYF.

The chain is built from TRBV10-3 and TRBJ2-1, with 9 bases fitting TRBD2. Germline CDR1 reads ENHRY; CDR2 reads SYGVKD. There are 14 residues in the CDR3. V gave up 6 bases and J gave up 8 bases; unmatched junction bases: 8. CDR3 DNA sequence: TGTGCCATCAGCCCGGGACTAGCTGGATATGAGCAGTTCTTC. Its translation is CAISPGLAGYEQFF.

The J gene is TRBJ2-4, the V gene TRBV30; TRBD2 matches at 10 bases. CDR3 length: 18 amino acids. The V segment lost 4 bases and the J segment 0 bases; nucleotides outside the gene matches: 12. Germline V gene sequence: CDR1 GTSNPN, CDR2 SVGIG (reference sequence). The CDR3 DNA is TGTGCCTGGAACATGGGAGCGGGAGGGATTCTAGCCAAAAACATTCAGTACTTC. Translated: CAWNMGAGGILAKNIQYF.

This clonotype was recorded once. The CDR3 reads CASSQIGQGRGGYTF. The CDR3 DNA reads TGTGCCAGCAGCCAAATAGGACAGGGGAGGGGTGGCTACACCTTC. The chain couples TRBV7-8 to TRBJ1-2, with 9 positions matching TRBD1. This CDR3 is 15 amino acids long. Per germline, CDR1 SGHVS and CDR2 FQNEAQ. V lost 5 bases, J lost 7 bases, and 11 bases stayed unmatched. The variable domain in full, with the rest retrieved from reference TRBV7-8 and TRBJ1-2, is GAGVSQSPRYKVAKRGQDVALRCDPISGHVSLFWYQQALGQGPEFLTYFQNEAQLDKSGLPSDRFFAERPEGSVSTLKIQRTQQEDSAVYLCASSQIGQGRGGYTFGSGTRLTVV.

The sample holds one count of this clonotype. At one boundary the junction diverges from the germline segment, which might be a read error. The J gene is TRBJ2-5, the V gene TRBV20-1, with D hard to call. This CDR3 region has 14 residues. Germline V lookup: CDR1 DFQATT, CDR2 SNEGSKA (reference sequence). CDR3 protein: CSARELEYQATQYF. CDR3 nucleotide sequence: TGCAGTGCTAGAGAGCTGGAGTACCAAGCGACCCAGTACTTC.

This clonotype has at least ten counts. This chain connects TRBV5-1 to TRBJ2-5; 7 nucleotides align to TRBD1. Trimming removed 4 bases from V and 1 base from J; junction bases left unmatched: 4. Germline assignment: CDR1 SGHRS and CDR2 YFSETQ. This CDR3 contains 14 residues. CDR3 in DNA: TGCGCCAGCAGCCCCGGGACAGTCCAAGAGACCCAGTACTTC. Amino acids: CASSPGTVQETQYF.

In this sample, this clonotype turned up a few times. The chain links TRBV7-9 to TRBJ2-5, with D unclear. This CDR3 spans 14 amino acids. Germline CDR1 and CDR2: SEHNR and FQNEAQ (reference sequence). The V gene lost 2 bases and the J gene lost 11 bases, with 18 bases spanning the gap. The CDR3 here is CASSLLSRAGEQYF. The CDR3 nucleotides read TGTGCCAGCAGCTTATTGTCCCGGGCAGGAGAGCAGTACTTC.

This clonotype was recorded a few times. This chain links TRBV7-2 with TRBJ1-5; D remains ambiguous. The length of the CDR3 is 16 residues. Trimming stripped 2 bases from V and 6 bases from J, with 17 bases between. Germline lookup yields CDR1 SGHTA and CDR2 FQGNSA. The CDR3 nucleotides read TGTGCCAGCAGCTTAAACCGGGTCCCAGGCGGTCAGCCCCAGCATTTT. Translating it yields CASSLNRVPGGQPQHF.

This clonotype was counted between two and nine times. This chain uses TRBV20-1 with TRBJ2-7; 12 bases are shared with TRBD2. CDR1 DFQATT and CDR2 SNEGSKA come from the germline V gene (reference sequence). The CDR3 totals 14 residues. The V segment lost 5 bases and the J segment 4 bases; nucleotides outside the gene matches: 6. The CDR3 protein is CSASWTSGNYEQYF. The CDR3 nucleotides are TGCAGTGCTTCCTGGACTAGCGGGAATTACGAGCAGTACTTC.

The chain couples TRBV29-1 to TRBJ2-4; D gene uncertain. The V end was cut by 4 bases, the J end by 13 bases, with 17 bases between. The CDR3 consists of 12 residues. The germline V gene has CDR1 SQVTM and CDR2 ANQGSEA. The DNA for the CDR3 is TGCAGCGTTGTTCTCGGGTACAATGAGCAGTACTTC. It is translated as CSVVLGYNEQYF.